This TCR beta chain was recovered during a study of blood T cells in healthy people across ages. Primers used in a second PCR of about 7 to 12 cycles were a sample-barcoded 5' primer and a J-beta primer mix. TCRdb used MiXCR to reprocess the 5' RACE reads, holding one entry per CDR3 protein. The sample has nearly 800,000 distinct CDR3 sequences, about 61% seen once. General study findings and limits: The study found more naive CD4+ cells and higher diversity in long-lived than aged donors.

In germline, CDR1 is SGHRS, CDR2 YFSETQ. The CDR3 has 14 amino acids. As concerns this clonotype: What it binds is unknown. Mismatch with germline at one junction end may stem from a read error.

The clonotype comes from a man in his forties in good health. Sequenced sample: blood. This chain links TRBV5-1 with TRBJ2-5, with no clear D. The CDR3: CASSLEGPQVKQYF. In DNA, the CDR3 is TGCGCCAGCAGTTTGGAAGGACCTCAGGTTAAGCAGTACTTC.